This T cell receptor (beta chain) emerged from a study of cytomegalovirus exposure and HLA in healthy donors. The CDR3 spans 13 residues. Trimming shortened V by 7 bases and J by 2 bases, and 11 bases separated the two germline ends. The germline V gene has CDR1 MNHNS and CDR2 SASEGT. This clone occurred once. Researchers ran the PCR with 60 Vbeta and 13 Jbeta primers. Clones were read by immunoSEQ multiplex PCR, and TCRdb kept only the in-frame ones, dropping some. The sample includes 150,000 to 200,000 clones, roughly 80% of them seen just once. This clonotype was obtained from a male donor in good health and CMV-seronegative. Sequencing was performed on PBMCs. The V call is TRBV6-1, the J call TRBJ2-5, with TRBD2 as a possible D gene (7 bases). In nucleotides, the CDR3 is TGTGCCAGCATCCGGGGGGCACAAGAGACCCAGTACTTC. Residues: CASIRGAQETQYF.